This T cell receptor beta chain was recovered during a study of T-cell memory formation after mild COVID-19. TCRdb redid the calling of the 5' RACE reads with MiXCR, one entry per CDR3 protein. This sample has 100,000 to 150,000 distinct CDR3 sequences, with less than 6.5% found just once. On this clonotype: Its antigen is undetermined.

CDR1 and CDR2 (germline): KGHDR, SFDVKD. This CDR3 contains 14 residues. V was cut by 7 bases and J by 0 bases, with 10 bases left in between. Study outcomes and limitations: Contracting CD8+ clones were enriched in EMRA, CD4+ mainly in CM and EM.

The rearrangement links TRBV24-1 to TRBJ2-3; D gene uncertain. Sequencing input: PBMCs or a T cell subset sorted from them (not recorded which). The TCR sequence derives from an adult woman who had mild COVID-19 (a few samples of this study predate the infection). Cell type and time point are not known. This chain's CDR3 is CATRPSASTDTQYF. CDR3 sequence (DNA): TGTGCCACCAGACCTTCCGCCAGCACAGATACGCAGTATTTT.